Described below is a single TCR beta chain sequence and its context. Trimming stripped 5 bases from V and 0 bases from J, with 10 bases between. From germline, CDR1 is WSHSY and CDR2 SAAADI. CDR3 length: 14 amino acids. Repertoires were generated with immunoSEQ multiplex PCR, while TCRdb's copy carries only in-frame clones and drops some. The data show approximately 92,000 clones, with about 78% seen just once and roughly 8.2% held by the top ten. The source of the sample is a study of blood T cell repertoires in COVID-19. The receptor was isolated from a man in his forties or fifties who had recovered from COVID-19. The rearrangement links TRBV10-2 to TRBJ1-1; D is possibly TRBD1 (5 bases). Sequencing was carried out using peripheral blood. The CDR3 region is CASSPDSMNTEAFF. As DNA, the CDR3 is TGCGCCAGCAGTCCCGACAGTATGAACACTGAAGCTTTCTTT.